Below are 10 T cell receptor beta chains sequenced from a single sample in a study of blood T cell repertoires in COVID-19. Produced via immunoSEQ multiplex PCR; TCRdb's table is partial and in-frame only. The repertoire holds hundreds of thousands of clones, with 88% as singletons. Sequencing was done on a sample of peripheral blood. These receptors were obtained from a human donor in a cohort sampled during active COVID-19.

The CDR3 region is CASSLRRGHTEAFF. The CDR3 bases are TGTGCCAGCAGCTTACGGCGGGGACACACTGAAGCTTTCTTT. The gene calls are TRBV7-9 and TRBJ1-1, with D possibly TRBD1 on 5 matching bases. With 2 bases removed from V and 3 bases from J, the gap between germline ends came to 10 bases. There are 14 residues in the CDR3. Germline V gene lookup returns CDR1 SEHNR and CDR2 FQNEAQ (reference sequence).

In this sample, this clone turned up once. J is TRBJ2-7 and V is TRBV5-1; D gene unclear. Germline V gene data show CDR1 as SGHRS and CDR2 as YFSETQ. The CDR3 contains 16 residues. Between the trimmed V and J ends, which lost 2 bases and 0 bases, there was a span of 15 bases. The CDR3 DNA sequence: TGCGCCAGCAGCTTCCTAGACGCAGCGAGCTCCTACGAGCAGTACTTC. Translating gives CASSFLDAASSYEQYF.

This chain uses TRBV4-3 with TRBJ1-6, with D unresolved. V was cut by 1 base and J by 8 bases, with 12 bases left in between. Germline V CDR1 and CDR2: LGHNA, YSLEER. The CDR3 has 15 residues. CDR3 amino acids: CASSQVGLADSPLHF. The CDR3 nucleotides read TGCGCCAGCAGCCAAGTGGGCTTGGCAGATTCACCCCTCCACTTT.

This chain uses TRBV7-9 with TRBJ1-2, with 8 bases fitting TRBD1. CDR1 SEHNR and CDR2 FQNEAQ come from the germline V gene (reference sequence). J lost 3 bases, V lost 0 bases, and 15 bases had no gene match. This CDR3 has 19 amino acids. The CDR3 spells CASSLAFLTGTGTHYGYTF. The CDR3 DNA is TGTGCCAGCAGCTTAGCATTTTTAACCGGGACAGGAACCCACTATGGCTACACCTTC.

This sequence joins TRBV7-8 and TRBJ2-1, with 7 positions matching TRBD1. This CDR3 region has 16 residues. V shed 3 bases and J 7 bases; nucleotides not matched to a gene: 12. Looked up from germline, CDR1 is SGHVS and CDR2 is FQNEAQ. CDR3 sequence: CASSFPDRVWGNEQFF. Here the CDR3 DNA reads TGTGCCAGCAGCTTCCCCGACAGGGTATGGGGGAATGAGCAGTTCTTC.

The chain uses TRBV2 and TRBJ1-5, with D uncertain. CDR3 length: 15 residues. The germline gives CDR1 SNHLY, CDR2 FYNNEI. Trimming took 6 bases from V and 0 from J, leaving 12 bases between them. CDR3 region: CASSVGSYSNQPQHF. CDR3 sequence (DNA): TGTGCCAGCAGCGTTGGGAGCTATAGCAATCAGCCCCAGCATTTT.

CDR3 nucleotides: TGTGCCAGCAGTTACCGGGGGACTAATGAAAAACTGTTTTTT. Translating it yields CASSYRGTNEKLFF. The chain joins TRBV6-5 to TRBJ1-4; a possible D gene is TRBD1 (5 bases). Germline CDR1 reads MNHEY; CDR2 reads SVGAGI. The CDR3 covers 14 residues. With 2 bases removed from V and 2 bases from J, the gap between germline ends came to 6 bases.

The CDR3 nucleotides read TGTGCCAGCAGCGACCTACCGGGACAGGGTCGTGAAAAACTGTTTTTT. It codes for CASSDLPGQGREKLFF. V usage is TRBV3-1 (or the pseudogene TRBV3-2) and J usage is TRBJ1-4, with 9 positions matching TRBD1. Looked up from germline, CDR1 is LGHDT and CDR2 is YNNKEL (reference sequence). This CDR3 spans 16 amino acids. The J segment lost 7 bases and the V segment lost 5 bases, leaving 11 bases of the junction unmatched.

The V call is TRBV4-1, the J call TRBJ2-7, with TRBD1 matching over 8 bases. The CDR3 has 17 amino acids. Germline-derived CDR1 and CDR2 are MGHRA and YSYEKL. Losses at the gene ends were 0 bases for V and 2 bases for J; bases not matched to a gene: 9. The CDR3 sequence is CASSQETTGQGPYEQYF. The CDR3 nucleotides read TGCGCCAGCAGCCAAGAAACAACAGGACAGGGACCCTACGAGCAGTACTTC.

This clone has a single count. V usage is TRBV5-1 and J usage is TRBJ1-2; tentatively, D is TRBD1 (5 bases). Germline-derived CDR1 and CDR2 are SGHRS and YFSETQ. V lost 1 base, J lost 6 bases, and 7 bases lay in between. The CDR3 length is 12 residues. CDR3 in amino acids: CASSLWGDGYTF. The CDR3, as DNA: TGCGCCAGCAGCTTGTGGGGGGATGGCTACACCTTC.